The clone carrying this T cell receptor beta chain was observed at least ten times. This sample was included in a study of blood T cell repertoires in COVID-19. Assay: immunoSEQ multiplex PCR; the TCRdb copy retains only in-frame clones and omits some. Of under 200,000 clones in the sample, around 83% were seen once. Germline CDR1 reads MDHEN; CDR2 reads SYDVKM. Between the trimmed V and J ends, which lost 6 bases and 5 bases, there was a span of 16 bases. The length of the CDR3 is 14 residues. The source of this sequence is a woman aged 45-65 years in a cohort exposed to, infected with or recovered from COVID-19 (not recorded which). The chain combines TRBV28 with TRBJ1-2, with D possibly TRBD1 on 5 matching bases. The specimen sequenced was PBMCs or T cells enriched from blood (not recorded which). The CDR3 reads CASSGGGMGYGYTF. The CDR3 nucleotides read TGTGCCAGCAGCGGGGGGGGTATGGGTTATGGCTACACCTTC.